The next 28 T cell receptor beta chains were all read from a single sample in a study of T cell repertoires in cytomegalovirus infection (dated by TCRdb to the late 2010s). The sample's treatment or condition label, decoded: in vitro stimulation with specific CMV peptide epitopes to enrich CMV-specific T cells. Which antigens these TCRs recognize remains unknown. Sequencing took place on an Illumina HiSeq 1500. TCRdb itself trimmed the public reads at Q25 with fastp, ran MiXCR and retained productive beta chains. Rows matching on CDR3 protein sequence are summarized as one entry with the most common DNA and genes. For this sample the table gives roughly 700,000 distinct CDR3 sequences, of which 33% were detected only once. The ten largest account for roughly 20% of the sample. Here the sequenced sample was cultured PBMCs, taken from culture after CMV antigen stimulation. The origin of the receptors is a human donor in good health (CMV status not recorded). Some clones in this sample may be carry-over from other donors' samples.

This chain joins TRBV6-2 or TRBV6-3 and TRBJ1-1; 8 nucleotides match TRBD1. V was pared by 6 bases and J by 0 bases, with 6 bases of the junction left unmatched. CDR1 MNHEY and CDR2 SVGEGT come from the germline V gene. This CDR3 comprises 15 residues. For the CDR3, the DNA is TGTGCCAGCAGAAGGGACAGGACCTTGAACACTGAAGCTTTCTTT. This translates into CASRRDRTLNTEAFF.

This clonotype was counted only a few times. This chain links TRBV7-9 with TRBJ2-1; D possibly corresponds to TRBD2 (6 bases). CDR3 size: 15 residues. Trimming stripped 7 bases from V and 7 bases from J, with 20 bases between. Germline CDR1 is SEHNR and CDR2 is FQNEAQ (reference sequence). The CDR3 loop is CASTVNGGNANEQFF. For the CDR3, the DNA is TGTGCCAGCACCGTTAATGGGGGGAATGCTAATGAGCAGTTCTTC. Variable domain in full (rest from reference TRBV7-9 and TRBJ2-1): DTGVSQNPRHKITKRGQNVTFRCDPISEHNRLYWYRQTLGQGPEFLTYFQNEAQLEKSRLLSDRFSAERPKGSFSTLEIQRTEQGDSAMYLCASTVNGGNANEQFFGPGTRLTVL.

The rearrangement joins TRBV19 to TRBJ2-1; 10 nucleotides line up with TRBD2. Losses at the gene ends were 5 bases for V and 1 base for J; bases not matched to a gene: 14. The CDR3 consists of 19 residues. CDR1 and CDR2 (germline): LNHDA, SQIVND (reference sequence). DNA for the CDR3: TGTGCCAGTAGTCCCCGGACTAGCGGTACTATTGGATCCTACAATGAGCAGTTCTTC. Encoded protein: CASSPRTSGTIGSYNEQFF.

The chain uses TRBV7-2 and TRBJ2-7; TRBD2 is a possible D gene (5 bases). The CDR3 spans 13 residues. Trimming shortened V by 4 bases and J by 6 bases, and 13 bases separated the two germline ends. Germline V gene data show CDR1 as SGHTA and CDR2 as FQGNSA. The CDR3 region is CASSSPPAGEQYF. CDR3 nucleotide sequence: TGTGCCAGCAGCTCGCCCCCTGCGGGCGAGCAGTACTTC.

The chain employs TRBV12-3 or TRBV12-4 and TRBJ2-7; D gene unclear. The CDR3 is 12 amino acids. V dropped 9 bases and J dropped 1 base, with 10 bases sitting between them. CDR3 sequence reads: CASRAASYEQYF. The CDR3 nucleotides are TGTGCCAGTAGGGCCGCGTCCTACGAGCAGTACTTC.

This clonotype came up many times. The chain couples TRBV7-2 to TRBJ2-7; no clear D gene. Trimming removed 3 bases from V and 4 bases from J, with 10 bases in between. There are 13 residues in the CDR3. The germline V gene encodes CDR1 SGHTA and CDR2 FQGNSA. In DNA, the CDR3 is TGTGCCAGCAGCTTTACCCCCAGGTACGAGCAGTACTTC. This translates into CASSFTPRYEQYF.

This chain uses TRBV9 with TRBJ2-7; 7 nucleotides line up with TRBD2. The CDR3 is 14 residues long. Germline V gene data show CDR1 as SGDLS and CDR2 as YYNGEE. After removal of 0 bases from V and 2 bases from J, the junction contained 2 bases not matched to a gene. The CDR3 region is CASSVGTRAYEQYF. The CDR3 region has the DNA TGTGCCAGCAGCGTAGGGACTAGGGCCTACGAGCAGTACTTC.

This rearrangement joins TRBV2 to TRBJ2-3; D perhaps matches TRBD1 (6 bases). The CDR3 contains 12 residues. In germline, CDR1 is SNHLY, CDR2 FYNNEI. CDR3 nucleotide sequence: TGTACCTGGGGGCGGAGAAGAGATACGCAGTATTTT. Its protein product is CTWGRRRDTQYF.

The CDR3 sequence: CASSELRQVGSPLHF. The DNA of the CDR3 is TGTGCCAGCAGTGAACTAAGACAGGTCGGGTCACCCCTCCACTTT. The J gene is TRBJ1-6, the V gene TRBV25-1, with a weak D call TRBD1 (6 bases). The germline V gene encodes CDR1 MGHDK and CDR2 SYGVNS. CDR3 length equals 15 residues. V shed 2 bases and J shed 10 bases, with 15 bases lying between them.

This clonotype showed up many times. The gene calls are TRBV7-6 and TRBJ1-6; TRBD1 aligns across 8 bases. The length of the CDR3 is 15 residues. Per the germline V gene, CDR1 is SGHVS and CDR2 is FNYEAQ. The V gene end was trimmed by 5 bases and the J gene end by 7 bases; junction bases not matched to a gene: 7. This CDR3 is CASSPRTGYNSPLHF. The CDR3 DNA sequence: TGTGCCAGCAGCCCAAGGACAGGGTACAATTCACCCCTCCACTTT.

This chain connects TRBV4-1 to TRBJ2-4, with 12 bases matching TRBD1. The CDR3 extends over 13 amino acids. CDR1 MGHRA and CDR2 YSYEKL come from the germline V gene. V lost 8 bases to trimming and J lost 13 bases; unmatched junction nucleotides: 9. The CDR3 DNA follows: TGCGCCAGCCCCGGGACAGGGGGCGGTTCGCAGTACTTC. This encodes CASPGTGGGSQYF.

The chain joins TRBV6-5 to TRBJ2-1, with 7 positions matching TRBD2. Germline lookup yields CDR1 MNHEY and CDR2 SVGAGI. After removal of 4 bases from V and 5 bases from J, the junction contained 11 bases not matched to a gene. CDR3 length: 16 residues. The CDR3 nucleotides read TGTGCCAGCAGTTCCTGGGAGGGCAGGGAAAACAATGAGCAGTTCTTC. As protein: CASSSWEGRENNEQFF.

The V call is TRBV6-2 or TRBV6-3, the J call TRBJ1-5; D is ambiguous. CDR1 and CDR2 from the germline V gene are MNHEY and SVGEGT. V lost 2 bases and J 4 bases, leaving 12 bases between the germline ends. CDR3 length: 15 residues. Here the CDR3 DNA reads TGTGCCAGCAGTTACGCGCAACACCTAAATCAGCCCCAGCATTTT. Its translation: CASSYAQHLNQPQHF.

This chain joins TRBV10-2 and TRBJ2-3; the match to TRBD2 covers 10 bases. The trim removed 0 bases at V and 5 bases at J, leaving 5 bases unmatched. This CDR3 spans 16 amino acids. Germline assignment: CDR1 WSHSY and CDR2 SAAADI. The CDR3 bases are TGCGCCAGCAGTGAGTCCTCAAGCGGGAGGGTAGATACGCAGTATTTT. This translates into CASSESSSGRVDTQYF.

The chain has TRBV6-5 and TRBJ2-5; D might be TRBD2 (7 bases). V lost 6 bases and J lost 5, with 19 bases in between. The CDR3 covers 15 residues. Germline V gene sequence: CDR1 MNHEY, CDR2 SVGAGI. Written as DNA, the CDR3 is TGTGCCAGCAGGGAGGGGGGGCCTCCCGGGGAGACCCAGTACTTC. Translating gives CASREGGPPGETQYF.

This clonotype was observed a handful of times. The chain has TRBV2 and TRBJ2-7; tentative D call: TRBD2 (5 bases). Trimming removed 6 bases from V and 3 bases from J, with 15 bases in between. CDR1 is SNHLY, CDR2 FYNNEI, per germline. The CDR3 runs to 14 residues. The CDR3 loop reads CASSERAVRYEQYF. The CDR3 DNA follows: TGTGCCAGCAGCGAGAGGGCCGTGCGCTACGAGCAGTACTTC.

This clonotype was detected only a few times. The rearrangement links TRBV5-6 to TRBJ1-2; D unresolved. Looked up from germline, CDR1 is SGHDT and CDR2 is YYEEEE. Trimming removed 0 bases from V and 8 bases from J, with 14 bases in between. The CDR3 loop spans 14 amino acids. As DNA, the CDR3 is TGTGCCAGCAGCTTGGGGGGTCGGGTCGGCGGCTACACCTTC. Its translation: CASSLGGRVGGYTF. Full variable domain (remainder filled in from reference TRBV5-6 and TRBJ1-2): DAGVTQSPTHLIKTRGQQVTLRCSPKSGHDTVSWYQQALGQGPQFIFQYYEEEERQRGNFPDRFSGHQFPNYSSELNVNALLLGDSALYLCASSLGGRVGGYTFGSGTRLTVV.

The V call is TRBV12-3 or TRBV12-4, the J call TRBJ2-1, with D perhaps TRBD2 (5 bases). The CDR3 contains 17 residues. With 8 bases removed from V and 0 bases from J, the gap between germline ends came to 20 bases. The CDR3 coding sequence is TGTGCCAGCCGCCCCAGCTGGTCGGGGAGCTCCTACAATGAGCAGTTCTTC. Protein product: CASRPSWSGSSYNEQFF.

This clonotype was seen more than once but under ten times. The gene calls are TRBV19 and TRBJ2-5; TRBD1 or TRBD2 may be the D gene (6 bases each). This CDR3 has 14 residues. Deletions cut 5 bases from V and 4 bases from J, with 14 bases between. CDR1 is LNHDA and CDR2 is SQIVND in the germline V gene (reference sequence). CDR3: CASSPPGAGETQYF. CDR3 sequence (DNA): TGTGCCAGTAGTCCCCCGGGGGCCGGAGAGACCCAGTACTTC.

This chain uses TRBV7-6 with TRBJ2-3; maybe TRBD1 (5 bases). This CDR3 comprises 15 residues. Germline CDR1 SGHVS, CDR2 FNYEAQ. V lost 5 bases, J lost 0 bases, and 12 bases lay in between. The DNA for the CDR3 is TGTGCCAGCAGCCACGCAGGGTCTAGCACAGATACGCAGTATTTT. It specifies CASSHAGSSTDTQYF.

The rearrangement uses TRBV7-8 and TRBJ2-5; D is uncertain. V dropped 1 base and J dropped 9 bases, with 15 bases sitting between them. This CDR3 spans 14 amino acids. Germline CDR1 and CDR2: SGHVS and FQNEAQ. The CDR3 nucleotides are TGTGCCAGCAGCTTAGTCGGGTGGCTTGAGGCCCAGTACTTC. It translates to CASSLVGWLEAQYF. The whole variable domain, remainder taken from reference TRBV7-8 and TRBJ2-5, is GAGVSQSPRYKVAKRGQDVALRCDPISGHVSLFWYQQALGQGPEFLTYFQNEAQLDKSGLPSDRFFAERPEGSVSTLKIQRTQQEDSAVYLCASSLVGWLEAQYFGPGTRLLVL.

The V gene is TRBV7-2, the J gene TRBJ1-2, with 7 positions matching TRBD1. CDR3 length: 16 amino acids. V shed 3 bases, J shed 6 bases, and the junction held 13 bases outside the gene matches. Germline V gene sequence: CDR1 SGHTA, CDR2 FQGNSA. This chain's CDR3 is CASSFSPLGGANGYTF. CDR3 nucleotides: TGTGCCAGCAGCTTTTCCCCCTTAGGGGGCGCGAATGGCTACACCTTC.

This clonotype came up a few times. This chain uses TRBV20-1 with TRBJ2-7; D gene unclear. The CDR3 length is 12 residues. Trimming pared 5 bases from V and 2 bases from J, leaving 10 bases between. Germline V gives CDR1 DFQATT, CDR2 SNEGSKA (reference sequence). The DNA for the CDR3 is TGCAGTGCTCAGCTTCGGACCTACGAGCAGTACTTC. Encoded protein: CSAQLRTYEQYF.

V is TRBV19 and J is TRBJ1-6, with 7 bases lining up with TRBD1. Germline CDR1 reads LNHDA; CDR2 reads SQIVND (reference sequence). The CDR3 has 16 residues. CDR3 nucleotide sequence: TGTGCTAGTGATTCAAAATACAGGGGAAATAATTCACCCCTCCACTTT. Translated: CASDSKYRGNNSPLHF.

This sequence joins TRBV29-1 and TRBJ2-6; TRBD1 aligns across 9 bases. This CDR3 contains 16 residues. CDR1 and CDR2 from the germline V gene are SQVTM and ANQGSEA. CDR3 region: CTQGGTGSSGANVLTF. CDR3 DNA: TGCACCCAGGGGGGGACAGGGAGCTCTGGGGCCAACGTCCTGACTTTC.

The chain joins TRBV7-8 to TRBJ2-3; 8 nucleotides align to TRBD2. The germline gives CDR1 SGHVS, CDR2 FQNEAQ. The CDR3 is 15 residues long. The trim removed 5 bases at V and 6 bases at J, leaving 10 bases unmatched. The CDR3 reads CASSPPGGARDTQYF. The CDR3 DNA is TGTGCCAGCAGCCCCCCCGGGGGGGCTAGGGATACGCAGTATTTT.

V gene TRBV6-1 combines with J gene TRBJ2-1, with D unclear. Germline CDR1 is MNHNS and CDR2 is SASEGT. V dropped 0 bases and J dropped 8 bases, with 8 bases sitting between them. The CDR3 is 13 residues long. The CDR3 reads CASSEALRDEQFF. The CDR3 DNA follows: TGTGCCAGCAGTGAAGCTCTTCGGGATGAGCAGTTCTTC.

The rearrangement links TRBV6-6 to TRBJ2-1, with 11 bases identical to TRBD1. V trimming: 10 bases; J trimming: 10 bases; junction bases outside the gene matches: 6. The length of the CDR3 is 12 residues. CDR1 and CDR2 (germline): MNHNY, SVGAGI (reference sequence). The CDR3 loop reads CATWTGGNEQFF. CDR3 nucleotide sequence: TGTGCCACTTGGACAGGGGGCAACGAGCAGTTCTTC.